This T cell receptor (beta chain) appears in the sequencing data of a study of vaccination and CD4 T cells after COVID-19. Germline V gene lookup returns CDR1 SGHAT and CDR2 FQDESV (reference sequence). This CDR3 contains 14 residues. Trimming stripped 2 bases from V and 0 bases from J, with 7 bases between. Sequencing of DNA taken from cultured CD4+ T cells relied on the Oncomine TCR Beta short-read assay. From CD4+ T cells that had been cultured, genomic DNA was extracted. TCRdb ran MiXCR on the PCR reads and lists one entry per CDR3 protein. The sample consists of about 7,800 distinct CDR3 sequences, around 40% of them appearing once. Treatment: approximately nine-day PBMC culture with coronavirus spike peptide pools or control peptides (ViraFEST assay). From the unexposed donor, CD4+ T cells were collected ahead of the COVID-19 pandemic (2011-2018). This clonotype was seen a handful of times. The antigen is not known.

J is TRBJ1-1 and V is TRBV11-1; no definite D call. Material for sequencing was CD4+ T cells from blood, cultured in vitro. The receptor's source is a human donor in good health. CDR3 coding DNA: TGTGCCAGCAGCTTATATATCATGAACACTGAAGCTTTCTTT. This gives the protein CASSLYIMNTEAFF.